The following is a T cell receptor beta chain sequence with its context. This record comes from a study of technical replicates of blood from several donors. The CDR3 has 16 amino acids. Method: immunoSEQ multiplex PCR; TCRdb's copy keeps in-frame clones and lacks some. The sample lists just under 100,000 clones, around 96% occurring once. Sequenced: T cells isolated from PBMCs. The chain links TRBV12-1 to TRBJ2-3; the table assigns TRBD2, which was not confirmed against the DNA. TRBV12-1 counts as a pseudogene. This receptor was identified in a human donor in good health. CDR3 nucleotide sequence: TGTGCCAGCAGCTGGGGCGGAGCGGGAAGAACAGATACGCAGTATTTT. Protein product: CASSWGGAGRTDTQYF.